What follows describes a single T cell receptor beta chain. The T cells that were sequenced for TCR beta were CD8+ and CD4+ cells from blood. Random hexamers were used to reverse transcribe an amount of about 0.45 to 1 ug RNA. Amplification of TCR beta CDR3 across 54 Vbeta and 13 Jbeta was performed with immunoSEQ multiplex PCR. From the immunoSEQ multiplex PCR reads, TCRdb called clonotypes with MiXCR, one entry per CDR3 protein. Of tens of thousands of distinct CDR3 sequences listed, 93% were seen once; the top ten hold roughly 0.52%. This entry is derived from a study of CD8 T cells in Susac syndrome. CDR1 is SEHNR and CDR2 is FQNEAQ in the germline V gene (reference sequence). V was clipped by 5 bases and J by 6 bases, with 16 bases between them. The CDR3 sequence is 14 residues long.

The TCR comes from a human donor in good health. This sequence joins TRBV7-9 and TRBJ1-2; D ambiguous. Sequenced input: CD8+ T cells from PBMCs. The CDR3 sequence: CASSDLPRWDGYTF. The CDR3 DNA reads as TGTGCCAGCAGCGACCTGCCGAGGTGGGATGGCTACACCTTC. Filled out from reference TRBV7-9 and TRBJ1-2, the complete variable domain reads DTGVSQNPRHKITKRGQNVTFRCDPISEHNRLYWYRQTLGQGPEFLTYFQNEAQLEKSRLLSDRFSAERPKGSFSTLEIQRTEQGDSAMYLCASSDLPRWDGYTFGSGTRLTVV.